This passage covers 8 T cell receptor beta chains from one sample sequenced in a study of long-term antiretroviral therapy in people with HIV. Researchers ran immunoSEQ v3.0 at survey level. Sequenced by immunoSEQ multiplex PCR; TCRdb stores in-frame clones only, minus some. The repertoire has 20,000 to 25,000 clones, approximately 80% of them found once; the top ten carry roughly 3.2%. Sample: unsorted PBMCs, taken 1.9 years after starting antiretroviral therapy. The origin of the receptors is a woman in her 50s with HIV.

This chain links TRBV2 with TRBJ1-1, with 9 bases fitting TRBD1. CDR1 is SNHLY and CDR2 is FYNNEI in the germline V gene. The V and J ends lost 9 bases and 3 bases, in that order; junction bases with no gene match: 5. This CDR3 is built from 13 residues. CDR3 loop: CASRDRAYTEAFF. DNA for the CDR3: TGTGCCAGTCGGGACAGGGCCTACACTGAAGCTTTCTTT.

The CDR3: CASSLRGGRAGEQFF. The CDR3 DNA reads TGTGCCAGCAGCTTGCGTGGGGGGCGCGCAGGGGAGCAGTTCTTC. The rearrangement joins TRBV7-9 to TRBJ2-1; D is perhaps TRBD1 or TRBD2 (6 bases each). The V and J ends lost 3 bases and 10 bases respectively, with 19 bases between them. The CDR3 extends over 15 amino acids. The germline V gene encodes CDR1 SEHNR and CDR2 FQNEAQ (reference sequence).

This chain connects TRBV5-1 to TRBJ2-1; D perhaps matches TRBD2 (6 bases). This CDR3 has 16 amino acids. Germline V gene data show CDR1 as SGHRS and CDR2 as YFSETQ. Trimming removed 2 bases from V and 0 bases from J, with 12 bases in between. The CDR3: CASSFLAGSSYNEQFF. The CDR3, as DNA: TGCGCCAGCAGCTTCCTAGCCGGGAGCTCCTACAATGAGCAGTTCTTC.

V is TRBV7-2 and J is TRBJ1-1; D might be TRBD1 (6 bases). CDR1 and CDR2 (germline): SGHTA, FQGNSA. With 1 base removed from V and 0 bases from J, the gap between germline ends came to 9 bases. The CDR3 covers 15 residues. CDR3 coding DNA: TGTGCCAGCAGCTTAGTGGGACAAGTGAACACTGAAGCTTTCTTT. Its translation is CASSLVGQVNTEAFF.

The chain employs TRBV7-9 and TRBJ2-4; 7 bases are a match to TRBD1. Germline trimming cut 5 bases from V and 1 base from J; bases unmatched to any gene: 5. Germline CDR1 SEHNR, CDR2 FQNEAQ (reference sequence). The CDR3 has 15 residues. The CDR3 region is CASSPGGSAKNIQYF. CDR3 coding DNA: TGTGCCAGCAGCCCAGGGGGATCGGCCAAAAACATTCAGTACTTC.

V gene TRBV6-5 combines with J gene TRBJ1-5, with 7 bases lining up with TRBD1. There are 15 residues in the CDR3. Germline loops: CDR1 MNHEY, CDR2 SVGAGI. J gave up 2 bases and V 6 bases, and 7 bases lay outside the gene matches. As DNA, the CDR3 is TGTGCCAGCAGGACGACAGGGAATGGCAATCAGCCCCAGCATTTT. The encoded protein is CASRTTGNGNQPQHF.

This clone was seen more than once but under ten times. The CDR3 loop reads CASSQDGPGANSPLHF. Here the CDR3 DNA reads TGCGCCAGCAGCCAAGATGGGCCGGGGGCTAATTCACCCCTCCACTTT. This chain links TRBV4-1 with TRBJ1-6; possibly TRBD1 for D (6 bases). Trimming removed 0 bases from V and 6 bases from J, with 12 bases in between. The CDR3 runs to 16 residues. Germline CDR1 reads MGHRA; CDR2 reads YSYEKL.

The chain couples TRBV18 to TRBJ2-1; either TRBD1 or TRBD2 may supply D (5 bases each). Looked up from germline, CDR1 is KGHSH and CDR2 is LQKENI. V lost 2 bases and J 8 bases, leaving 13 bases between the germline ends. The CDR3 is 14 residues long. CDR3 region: CASSPRSGSDEQFF. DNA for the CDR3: TGTGCCAGCTCACCAAGGTCAGGGAGCGATGAGCAGTTCTTC.